These T cell receptor beta chains were read from a single sample in a study of vaccination and CD4 T cells after COVID-19. These TCRs are of unknown antigen specificity. TCRdb ran MiXCR on the PCR reads and lists one entry per CDR3 protein. Of 4,400 or so distinct CDR3 sequences in the sample, roughly 23% are singletons; the top ten hold roughly 20%. The sample was CD4+ T cells from blood, cultured in vitro. Source of these receptors: a human donor who had recovered from COVID-19. CDR3s include the opening cysteine and the closing phenylalanine or tryptophan. Fields, in order: J gene, clone size, V gene, D gene, CDR3 DNA, CDR3 protein. The D gene is left open where the match is weak. Size values are once, few and many counts, or a class for expanded clones, and some rows have none.

j_gene: TRBJ1-2; abundance: .; v_gene: TRBV6-5; d_gene: .; CDR3nt: TGTGCCAGCAGTTTCCGACCACAGGGACATGGCTACACCTTC; CDR3aa: CASSFRPQGHGYTF
j_gene: TRBJ2-2; abundance: medium-sized; v_gene: TRBV19; d_gene: .; CDR3nt: TGTGCCAGTAGTATAAACGAAGCAGTAACCGGGGAGCTGTTTTTT; CDR3aa: CASSINEAVTGELFF
j_gene: TRBJ2-7; abundance: few; v_gene: TRBV5-5; d_gene: .; CDR3nt: TGTGCCAGCAGCTTGGGTTATCCTGGTTCCTACGAGCAGTACTTC; CDR3aa: CASSLGYPGSYEQYF
j_gene: TRBJ2-7; abundance: .; v_gene: TRBV4-1; d_gene: TRBD2; CDR3nt: TGCGCCAGCAGCCAAGCCGGGACTACTACCTACGAGCAGTACTTC; CDR3aa: CASSQAGTTTYEQYF
j_gene: TRBJ1-2; abundance: few; v_gene: TRBV12-3/TRBV12-4; d_gene: TRBD1; CDR3nt: TGTGCCAGCAGTTTCGCGTACCAGCCCCCGGGACAGCCTAACTATGGCTACACCTTC; CDR3aa: CASSFAYQPPGQPNYGYTF
j_gene: TRBJ2-7; abundance: .; v_gene: TRBV5-1; d_gene: .; CDR3nt: TGCGCCAGCAGTCCAGCAGGGACCTACGAGCAGTACTTC; CDR3aa: CASSPAGTYEQYF
j_gene: TRBJ2-1; abundance: .; v_gene: TRBV20-1; d_gene: TRBD2; CDR3nt: TGCAGTGCTAGTCCAGCGGGGTATGAGCAGTTCTTC; CDR3aa: CSASPAGYEQFF
j_gene: TRBJ2-7; abundance: large; v_gene: TRBV11-2; d_gene: .; CDR3nt: TGTGCCAGCAGCTTAGGGTTGGGCGCAGGGATTTACGAGCAGTACTTC; CDR3aa: CASSLGLGAGIYEQYF
j_gene: TRBJ1-6; abundance: few; v_gene: TRBV3-1; d_gene: .; CDR3nt: TGTGCCAGCAGCCAGATCGGAGGGGATTCACCCCTCCACTTT; CDR3aa: CASSQIGGDSPLHF
j_gene: TRBJ1-5; abundance: .; v_gene: TRBV6-1; d_gene: .; CDR3nt: TGTGCCAGCAGTGGCCAGCAAAATCAGCCCCAGCATTTT; CDR3aa: CASSGQQNQPQHF
j_gene: TRBJ1-1; abundance: .; v_gene: TRBV10-2; d_gene: .; CDR3nt: TGCGCCAGCAGTGAGAGCGGGGCGGGGTACACTGAAGCTTTCTTT; CDR3aa: CASSESGAGYTEAFF
j_gene: TRBJ2-5; abundance: .; v_gene: TRBV5-1; d_gene: .; CDR3nt: TGCGCCAGCAGCTTTGGGGTAGGCTCCCGGAGGGGGGAAGAGACCCAGTACTTC; CDR3aa: CASSFGVGSRRGEETQYF
j_gene: TRBJ2-7; abundance: few; v_gene: TRBV30; d_gene: .; CDR3nt: TGTGCCTGGCGGACAGCCCTTACCTACGAGCAGTACTTC; CDR3aa: CAWRTALTYEQYF
j_gene: TRBJ1-1; abundance: .; v_gene: TRBV5-6; d_gene: .; CDR3nt: TGTGCCAGCAGACCCATTGGGGGTGACACTGAAGCTTTCTTT; CDR3aa: CASRPIGGDTEAFF
j_gene: TRBJ1-2; abundance: .; v_gene: TRBV12-3/TRBV12-4; d_gene: .; CDR3nt: TGTGCCAGCAGTTTAGAACAGCATGGCTACACCTTC; CDR3aa: CASSLEQHGYTF
j_gene: TRBJ1-2; abundance: .; v_gene: TRBV6-2/TRBV6-3; d_gene: TRBD1; CDR3nt: TGTGCCAGCAGGTGGGGGACAGGGCTCTATGGCTACACCTTC; CDR3aa: CASRWGTGLYGYTF
j_gene: TRBJ1-1; abundance: few; v_gene: TRBV7-8; d_gene: .; CDR3nt: TGTGCCAGCAGCCGCGACGGACTTCCGAACACTGAAGCTTTCTTT; CDR3aa: CASSRDGLPNTEAFF
j_gene: TRBJ2-1; abundance: .; v_gene: TRBV6-2/TRBV6-3; d_gene: .; CDR3nt: TGTGCCAGCAGTTACCCTTTTCGTCTTCGGGGCAAGGATGAGCAGTTCTTC; CDR3aa: CASSYPFRLRGKDEQFF
j_gene: TRBJ1-2; abundance: few; v_gene: TRBV4-1; d_gene: .; CDR3nt: TGCGCCAGCAGCCAAGATCGTACGGGAACTAACTATGGCTACACCTTC; CDR3aa: CASSQDRTGTNYGYTF
j_gene: TRBJ1-5; abundance: .; v_gene: TRBV25-1; d_gene: TRBD1; CDR3nt: TGTGCCAGCATTATCTTCGTTGAGGGACAGAGTAAGCAGCCCCAGCATTTT; CDR3aa: CASIIFVEGQSKQPQHF
j_gene: TRBJ1-6; abundance: .; v_gene: TRBV2; d_gene: TRBD1; CDR3nt: TGTGCCAGCAGTGAAGGGGGACAGGGTAATTCACCCCTCCACTTT; CDR3aa: CASSEGGQGNSPLHF
j_gene: TRBJ1-1; abundance: .; v_gene: TRBV2; d_gene: .; CDR3nt: TGTGCCAGCAGTGAGTCGGACACTGAAGCTTTCTTT; CDR3aa: CASSESDTEAFF
j_gene: TRBJ1-2; abundance: few; v_gene: TRBV6-1; d_gene: .; CDR3nt: TGTGCCAGCAGTGACAGGGTCAACTATGGCTACACCTTC; CDR3aa: CASSDRVNYGYTF
j_gene: TRBJ2-5; abundance: .; v_gene: TRBV20-1; d_gene: .; CDR3nt: TGCAGTGCCCGTAGGGGAGAGACCCAGTACTTC; CDR3aa: CSARRGETQYF
j_gene: TRBJ2-3; abundance: .; v_gene: TRBV7-9; d_gene: .; CDR3nt: TGTGCCAGCAGCTCGACAGGAACCACAGATACGCAGTATTTT; CDR3aa: CASSSTGTTDTQYF
j_gene: TRBJ1-6; abundance: few; v_gene: TRBV10-2; d_gene: .; CDR3nt: TGCGCCAGCAGTGCGGGGGGGAGCTCCTATAATTCACCCCTCCACTTT; CDR3aa: CASSAGGSSYNSPLHF
j_gene: TRBJ1-2; abundance: medium-sized; v_gene: TRBV29-1; d_gene: TRBD1; CDR3nt: TGCAGCGTTGCGGTCGAGGGACAGGGCTATGGCTACACCTTC; CDR3aa: CSVAVEGQGYGYTF
j_gene: TRBJ1-2; abundance: .; v_gene: TRBV5-1; d_gene: .; CDR3nt: TGCGCCAGCAGTCTTCAGGAGGCTTATGGCTACACCTTC; CDR3aa: CASSLQEAYGYTF
j_gene: TRBJ1-3; abundance: .; v_gene: TRBV2; d_gene: .; CDR3nt: TGTGCCAGCAGTGAAAGGGGGACCCGCTCTGGAAACACCATATATTTT; CDR3aa: CASSERGTRSGNTIYF
j_gene: TRBJ2-1; abundance: .; v_gene: TRBV29-1; d_gene: .; CDR3nt: TGCAGCGTTGGACACAACTTATACTTCAATGAGCAGTTCTTC; CDR3aa: CSVGHNLYFNEQFF
j_gene: TRBJ1-6; abundance: .; v_gene: TRBV4-1; d_gene: .; CDR3nt: TGCGCCAGCAGCCAAGATGGGGGGAACTATAATTCACCCCTCCACTTT; CDR3aa: CASSQDGGNYNSPLHF
j_gene: TRBJ1-1; abundance: medium-sized; v_gene: TRBV7-9; d_gene: .; CDR3nt: TGTGCCAGCAGCTTAGAAATGAACACTGAAGCTTTCTTT; CDR3aa: CASSLEMNTEAFF
j_gene: TRBJ2-7; abundance: .; v_gene: TRBV15; d_gene: TRBD1; CDR3nt: TGTGCCACCAGCAAGGACAGGGGCCCCTACGAGCAGTACTTC; CDR3aa: CATSKDRGPYEQYF
j_gene: TRBJ2-7; abundance: .; v_gene: TRBV5-4; d_gene: .; CDR3nt: TGTGCCAGCAGCTTGCTGGGGGGCGCGGGCTCCTACGAGCAGTACTTC; CDR3aa: CASSLLGGAGSYEQYF
j_gene: TRBJ1-1; abundance: .; v_gene: TRBV28; d_gene: .; CDR3nt: TGTGCCAGCAGTTTAGTTTCCAGGGGCGGGACTGAAGCTTTCTTT; CDR3aa: CASSLVSRGGTEAFF
j_gene: TRBJ2-1; abundance: .; v_gene: TRBV11-3; d_gene: TRBD2; CDR3nt: TGTGCCAGCAGCCCTCGGACTAGCGGGGGGTTGGGTGAGCAGTTCTTC; CDR3aa: CASSPRTSGGLGEQFF
j_gene: TRBJ2-7; abundance: .; v_gene: TRBV5-1; d_gene: .; CDR3nt: TGCGCCAGCAGCTCCGACTACGAGCAGTACTTC; CDR3aa: CASSSDYEQYF
j_gene: TRBJ2-7; abundance: few; v_gene: TRBV25-1; d_gene: .; CDR3nt: TGTGCCAGCAGTGATCCGGGATCAACCTACGAGCAGTACTTC; CDR3aa: CASSDPGSTYEQYF
j_gene: TRBJ1-3; abundance: few; v_gene: TRBV7-9; d_gene: .; CDR3nt: TGTGCCAGCAGGGCCCCAGGTTACTCTGGAAACACCATATATTTT; CDR3aa: CASRAPGYSGNTIYF
j_gene: TRBJ1-4; abundance: .; v_gene: TRBV10-3; d_gene: .; CDR3nt: TGTGCCATCAGAGTGGGGGACGATAATGAAAAACTGTTTTTT; CDR3aa: CAIRVGDDNEKLFF
j_gene: TRBJ1-2; abundance: few; v_gene: TRBV2; d_gene: .; CDR3nt: TGTGCCAGCCTTAAGGCCCCCTCCGATTATGGCTACACCTTC; CDR3aa: CASLKAPSDYGYTF
j_gene: TRBJ2-6; abundance: .; v_gene: TRBV7-3; d_gene: TRBD1; CDR3nt: TGTGCCAGCAGCTACATCCCCGGGACAGGGCGTTCCGGGGCCAACGTCCTGACTTTC; CDR3aa: CASSYIPGTGRSGANVLTF
j_gene: TRBJ1-1; abundance: few; v_gene: TRBV12-3/TRBV12-4; d_gene: .; CDR3nt: TGTGCCAGCAGTTTAGCAGGCGAGATGAACACTGAAGCTTTCTTT; CDR3aa: CASSLAGEMNTEAFF
j_gene: TRBJ1-1; abundance: few; v_gene: TRBV3-1; d_gene: TRBD1; CDR3nt: TGTGCCAGCAGCCTGACAGGGGACACTGAAGCTTTCTTT; CDR3aa: CASSLTGDTEAFF
j_gene: TRBJ2-1; abundance: few; v_gene: TRBV2; d_gene: .; CDR3nt: TGTGCCAGCAAGGGCAGGGTATACAATGAGCAGTTCTTC; CDR3aa: CASKGRVYNEQFF
j_gene: TRBJ1-5; abundance: medium-sized; v_gene: TRBV20-1; d_gene: .; CDR3nt: TGCAGTGCTAGCAGGGCTGGAAATCAGCCCCAGCATTTT; CDR3aa: CSASRAGNQPQHF
j_gene: TRBJ2-1; abundance: .; v_gene: TRBV29-1; d_gene: TRBD2; CDR3nt: TGCAGCGTTGATCCCGAGACTAGCGGGGACGGGGGGCAGTTCTTC; CDR3aa: CSVDPETSGDGGQFF
j_gene: TRBJ2-3; abundance: few; v_gene: TRBV29-1; d_gene: TRBD2; CDR3nt: TGCAGCGTTGAAGGGGGTAGCGGGGCCACAGATACGCAGTATTTT; CDR3aa: CSVEGGSGATDTQYF
j_gene: TRBJ2-1; abundance: .; v_gene: TRBV10-1; d_gene: TRBD2; CDR3nt: TGCGCCAGCAGTGAGACGGGGGGGCCTAACTACAATGAGCAGTTCTTC; CDR3aa: CASSETGGPNYNEQFF
j_gene: TRBJ1-2; abundance: few; v_gene: TRBV19; d_gene: TRBD1; CDR3nt: TGTGCCAGTAGCAGGGGGCGACTTATCTATGGCTACACCTTC; CDR3aa: CASSRGRLIYGYTF
j_gene: TRBJ1-6; abundance: medium-sized; v_gene: TRBV6-1; d_gene: .; CDR3nt: TGTGCCAGCAGGAGGAGTTATAATTCACCCCTCCACTTT; CDR3aa: CASRRSYNSPLHF
j_gene: TRBJ1-4; abundance: .; v_gene: TRBV5-6; d_gene: .; CDR3nt: TGTGCCAGCAGCCGTGCCGGGGGCGAAAAACTGTTTTTT; CDR3aa: CASSRAGGEKLFF
j_gene: TRBJ1-5; abundance: few; v_gene: TRBV12-3/TRBV12-4; d_gene: .; CDR3nt: TGTGCCAGCAGTTTAGCCCGACAGATGCCCCAGCATTTT; CDR3aa: CASSLARQMPQHF
j_gene: TRBJ1-1; abundance: medium-sized; v_gene: TRBV12-3/TRBV12-4; d_gene: .; CDR3nt: TGTGCCAGCAGTTTGGGAGGCTCCACTGAAGCTTTCTTT; CDR3aa: CASSLGGSTEAFF
j_gene: TRBJ1-3; abundance: few; v_gene: TRBV6-1; d_gene: TRBD1; CDR3nt: TGTGCCAGTAAACAGGGGGCGGCTGGAAACACCATATATTTT; CDR3aa: CASKQGAAGNTIYF
j_gene: TRBJ1-1; abundance: few; v_gene: TRBV12-3/TRBV12-4; d_gene: .; CDR3nt: TGTGCCAGCACCAACCCCCAGCTAAGCGAAGCTTTCTTT; CDR3aa: CASTNPQLSEAFF
j_gene: TRBJ1-3; abundance: medium-sized; v_gene: TRBV12-3/TRBV12-4; d_gene: TRBD1; CDR3nt: TGTGCCAGCAGTTTAGTCCCCCTCAGCAGGGGGCTGGGAAACACCATATATTTT; CDR3aa: CASSLVPLSRGLGNTIYF
j_gene: TRBJ2-7; abundance: .; v_gene: TRBV12-3/TRBV12-4; d_gene: .; CDR3nt: TGTGCCAGCAGTTTTCAGGGGAGGGGGGAGCAGTACTTC; CDR3aa: CASSFQGRGEQYF
j_gene: TRBJ1-5; abundance: medium-sized; v_gene: TRBV24-1; d_gene: .; CDR3nt: TGTGCCACCAGTGATCCAAATGGGGCCCGGGGACAGCCCCAGCATTTT; CDR3aa: CATSDPNGARGQPQHF
j_gene: TRBJ2-5; abundance: .; v_gene: TRBV10-3; d_gene: .; CDR3nt: TGTGCCATCAGTGGGGGACTCCAAGAGACCCAGTACTTC; CDR3aa: CAISGGLQETQYF